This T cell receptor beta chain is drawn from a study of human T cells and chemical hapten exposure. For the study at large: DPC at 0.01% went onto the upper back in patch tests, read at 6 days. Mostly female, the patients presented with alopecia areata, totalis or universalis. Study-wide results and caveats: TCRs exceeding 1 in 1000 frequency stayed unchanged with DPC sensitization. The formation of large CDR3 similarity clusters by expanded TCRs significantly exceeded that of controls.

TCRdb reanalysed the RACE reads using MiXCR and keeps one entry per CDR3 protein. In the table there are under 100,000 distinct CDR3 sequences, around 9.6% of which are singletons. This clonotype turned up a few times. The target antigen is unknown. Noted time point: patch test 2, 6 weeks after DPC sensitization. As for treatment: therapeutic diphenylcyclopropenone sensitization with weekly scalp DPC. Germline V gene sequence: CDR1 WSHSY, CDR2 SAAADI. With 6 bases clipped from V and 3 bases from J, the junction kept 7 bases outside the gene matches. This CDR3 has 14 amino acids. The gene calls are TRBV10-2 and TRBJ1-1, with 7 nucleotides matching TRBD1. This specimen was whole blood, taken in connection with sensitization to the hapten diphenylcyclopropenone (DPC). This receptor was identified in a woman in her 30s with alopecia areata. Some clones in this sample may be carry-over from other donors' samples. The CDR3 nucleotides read TGCGCCAGCAGCCCCCGGCAGGGGGACACTGAAGCTTTCTTT. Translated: CASSPRQGDTEAFF.